This T cell receptor (beta chain) was sequenced in a study of cytomegalovirus exposure and HLA in healthy donors. This clone was found once. Its cognate antigen is unknown. Primers included in the PCR were 60 Vbeta and 13 Jbeta primers. The data were produced by immunoSEQ multiplex PCR, yet TCRdb's version contains in-frame clones alone and is incomplete. The sample holds some 150,000 clones, over 80% seen once. Overall study results and limits: The study found most TCR sequences rare, yet found some public TCRs in many donors. Earlier analysis looked at TCR beta V segments, and most were productive about 87% or about 30% of the time. Presence/absence analyses assumed roughly uniform sequencing depth across donors, which may not hold.

Looked up from germline, CDR1 is SGHRS and CDR2 is YFSETQ. V was clipped by 2 bases and J by 0 bases, with 12 bases between them. This CDR3 spans 16 amino acids. V gene TRBV5-1 combines with J gene TRBJ2-1; possible D gene TRBD2, 6 bases. The sequenced material came from PBMCs. This clonotype was sampled from a man aged 40-49 years in good health and CMV-seronegative. CDR3 bases: TGCGCCAGCAGCTTTGACAACGGGGGCTCCTACAATGAGCAGTTCTTC. Amino acid sequence: CASSFDNGGSYNEQFF.